Listed below are T cell receptor beta chains from one sample, sequenced in a study of T cells in Graves' hyperthyroidism and ophthalmopathy. Each CDR3 protein is one row after TCRdb ran MiXCR on the multiplex PCR reads. The data contain some 460,000 distinct CDR3 sequences, 15% to 19% of them singletons. Sequenced sample: blood. The receptors shown here come from a young woman with Graves' hyperthyroidism. CDR3s include the opening cysteine and the closing phenylalanine or tryptophan. D genes are given only for firm matches. Expanded clones get a size class; other rows say once, few or many, or leave the size out.

v_gene,abundance,j_gene,d_gene,CDR3nt,CDR3aa
TRBV7-9,-,TRBJ2-7,-,TGTGCCACCCGGGGCTCAGGGAGCGCCTACGAGCAGTACTTC,CATRGSGSAYEQYF
TRBV7-2,-,TRBJ2-5,TRBD2,TGTGCCAGCAGCCCAGTGGGGGGGAAAGAGACCCAGTACTTC,CASSPVGGKETQYF
TRBV18,many,TRBJ2-5,-,TGTGCCAGCTCACCACCGGCAGGGCCCCAGTACTTC,CASSPPAGPQYF
TRBV10-3,-,TRBJ2-2,TRBD2,TGTGCCATCAGTGACCGAGAACTAGCGGGGGCGAACACCGGGGAGCTGTTTTTT,CAISDRELAGANTGELFF
TRBV5-1,many,TRBJ1-1,TRBD1,TGCGCCAGCAGCAGGGACAGGGGCGGCAACACTGAAGCTTTCTTT,CASSRDRGGNTEAFF
TRBV5-1,many,TRBJ2-7,-,TGCGCCAGCAGCTTGATCCGGCAGGCGGCCCGCGAGCAGTACTTC,CASSLIRQAAREQYF
TRBV10-3,many,TRBJ1-1,TRBD1,TGTGCCATCAGTGAGTCTATAGGACAGGGTTGGGACACTGAAGCTTTCTTT,CAISESIGQGWDTEAFF
TRBV6-1,many,TRBJ1-4,-,TGTGCCAGCAGTGAAACGGCGGGGCTGAGTGAAAAACTGTTTTTT,CASSETAGLSEKLFF
TRBV19,many,TRBJ1-1,-,TGTGCCAGTAGTCCTGGTTGGGAGACTGAAGCTTTCTTT,CASSPGWETEAFF
TRBV20-1,-,TRBJ1-2,-,TGCAGTGCTAGAGGTTCAGGAGGAAGGGGCTACACCTTC,CSARGSGGRGYTF
TRBV3-1,many,TRBJ1-1,-,TGTGCCAGCAGCCCCCGCCCGGACACTGAAGCTTTCTTT,CASSPRPDTEAFF
TRBV4-1,many,TRBJ2-7,TRBD2,TGCGCCAGCAGCCTTTTCTCCGGGACTAGCGGGTCCTCCCACGAGCAGTACTTC,CASSLFSGTSGSSHEQYF
TRBV2,many,TRBJ2-3,-,TGTGCCAGCCCCGGACAGATCACAGATACGCAGTATTTT,CASPGQITDTQYF
TRBV7-3,-,TRBJ1-1,-,TGTGCCAGCAGCTTAGAGTTTAGCACTGAAGCTTTCTTT,CASSLEFSTEAFF
TRBV6-2/TRBV6-3,few,TRBJ1-1,-,TGTGCCAGCAGTTACCGGGCCCGGAACACTGAAGCTTTCTTT,CASSYRARNTEAFF
TRBV11-2,-,TRBJ2-3,-,TGTGCCAGCAGCTTTCACCAGATAGATACGCAGTATTTT,CASSFHQIDTQYF
TRBV10-3,-,TRBJ2-2,-,TGTGCCATCAGTGAATTAGAGAACACCGGGGAGCTGTTTTTT,CAISELENTGELFF
TRBV28,many,TRBJ2-5,-,TGTGCCAGCAGTTCCATACCAGGGGGTAGATTAGGCGGGAGCGGCCCTGAGGGCCAGTACTTC,CASSSIPGGRLGGSGPEGQYF
TRBV2,many,TRBJ1-1,-,TGTGCCAGCAGTGTCTTTTGGGCCCGCACTGAAGCTTTCTTT,CASSVFWARTEAFF
TRBV20-1,-,TRBJ1-1,TRBD1,TGCAGTGCTAGAGCCCCGAGACAGGGTCAGCCTGAAGCTTTCTTT,CSARAPRQGQPEAFF
TRBV9,-,TRBJ2-1,TRBD2,TGTGCCAGCAGCCAAACACTAGCGGGGGGCCCTCGTGAGCAGTTCTTC,CASSQTLAGGPREQFF
TRBV11-2,-,TRBJ2-7,TRBD2,TGTGCCAGCAGCTGGTATAGCGGGAGCTACTACGAGCAGTACTTC,CASSWYSGSYYEQYF
TRBV20-1,many,TRBJ2-7,TRBD2,TGCAGTGCTAGAGAGGCTAGCGGGGGCCACGAGCAGTACTTC,CSAREASGGHEQYF
TRBV7-8,many,TRBJ2-7,-,TGTGCCAGCAGGATAGCGCCTAGCTCCTACGAGCAGTACTTC,CASRIAPSSYEQYF
TRBV11-2,many,TRBJ1-1,-,TGTGCCAGCAGCTTAGGAACAGGGTGGACTGAAGCTTTCTTT,CASSLGTGWTEAFF
TRBV28,many,TRBJ2-5,-,TGTGCCAGCAGTTTTGGCGGGTGGGAGACCCAGTACTTC,CASSFGGWETQYF
TRBV11-2,-,TRBJ2-7,-,TGTGCCAGCAGCTTAGTCTTCGGGCCGTACGAGCAGTACTTC,CASSLVFGPYEQYF
TRBV9,few,TRBJ2-1,-,TGTGCCAGCGGGGCGACCGGGGATGAGCAGTTCTTC,CASGATGDEQFF
TRBV27,many,TRBJ1-1,TRBD1,TGTGCCAGCAGACAGGGGGCAAATCTTATGAACACTGAAGCTTTCTTT,CASRQGANLMNTEAFF
TRBV28,many,TRBJ2-7,TRBD1,TGTGCCAGCAGGCCAGGGGGCCTAAGCTCCTACGAGCAGTACTTC,CASRPGGLSSYEQYF
TRBV19,few,TRBJ1-2,-,TGTGCCAGTAGTATTGGAGCTGGCTACACCTTC,CASSIGAGYTF